This section outlines one T cell receptor beta chain sequence together with its context. This clonotype was seen ten or more times. Its antigen has not been determined. No much larger clonotype is one base removed from it; base qualities were not supplied. The study was a case-control design nested within a healthcare worker cohort in London, UK, with weekly nasopharyngeal swab PCR tests and blood sampling. Healthcare workers were enrolled in the week of the UK lockdown, from 23 to 31 March 2020, and were followed every week for up to roughly 15 weeks. These data come from a study of early T cells in non-severe SARS-CoV-2 infection (dated by TCRdb to about 2021). General notes on the study: Because TCR sequencing relied on bulk RNA taken from unsorted whole blood, pairing of alpha and beta chains was not possible.

Findings and caveats that apply to the study as a whole: VDJdb matching was skewed toward anti-spike CD8 responses and likely underestimated virus-specific expansions by missing private and CD4 specificities.

Libraries were made using 5' RACE. The sequencing machine was a NextSeq 500. In the TCR library protocol, unique molecular identifiers were attached to individual cDNA molecules to correct for PCR bias and sequencing error. Both TCR alpha and beta chains were sequenced, and tight co-correlation was observed between alpha and beta sequence abundances in each sample. As for the original processing: Decombinator V4 was used to annotate the V gene, J gene and CDR3 of the TCR sequences. TCRs were defined as expanded if a significant change between any two time points was detected under a Poisson model with p below 0.0001. TCR abundances were normalised to the total number of TCRs sequenced per sample and expressed as counts per million. TRAV1-2 paired with TRAJ12, TRAJ20 or TRAJ33 defined MAIT TCRs, while TRAV10 paired with TRAJ18 defined iNKT TCRs. VDJdb, accessed on 1 November 2021, was searched for TCRs annotated for CMV, EBV and SARS-CoV-2, and TCRs annotated for more than one antigen were excluded. The public reads were run again by TCRdb, first through fastp at Q25 and then through MiXCR, and only productive beta chains were kept. Rows are combined by CDR3 protein, so each entry shows the most common genes and DNA. It is TCRdb's table, rather than the study itself, that gives the V and J calls and clone size. This sample has about 35,000 distinct CDR3 sequences in its table, and about 5.3% of those were observed once. The top ten clones comprise 6% to 7% of the sample.

At the junction V is shortened by 6 bases and J by 0 bases; bases outside the gene matches: 13. Measured from the cysteine to the phenylalanine, the CDR3 is 19 residues long. The DNA shown is the 57-base CDR3, in frame from base 1. The germline V gene sets CDR1 to MDHEN and CDR2 to SYDVKM. The source is an adult who was a healthcare worker with PCR-confirmed SARS-CoV-2 infection or an uninfected control (not recorded which). Specimen: whole blood, collected at baseline. Recombination linked TRBV28 to TRBJ2-1, with TRBD2 identical over 11 junction bases. The DNA reads TGTGCCAGCAGCATTCAGGTAGCTAGCGGGAGGACCTCCTACAATGAGCAGTTCTTC. This encodes CASSIQVASGRTSYNEQFF.